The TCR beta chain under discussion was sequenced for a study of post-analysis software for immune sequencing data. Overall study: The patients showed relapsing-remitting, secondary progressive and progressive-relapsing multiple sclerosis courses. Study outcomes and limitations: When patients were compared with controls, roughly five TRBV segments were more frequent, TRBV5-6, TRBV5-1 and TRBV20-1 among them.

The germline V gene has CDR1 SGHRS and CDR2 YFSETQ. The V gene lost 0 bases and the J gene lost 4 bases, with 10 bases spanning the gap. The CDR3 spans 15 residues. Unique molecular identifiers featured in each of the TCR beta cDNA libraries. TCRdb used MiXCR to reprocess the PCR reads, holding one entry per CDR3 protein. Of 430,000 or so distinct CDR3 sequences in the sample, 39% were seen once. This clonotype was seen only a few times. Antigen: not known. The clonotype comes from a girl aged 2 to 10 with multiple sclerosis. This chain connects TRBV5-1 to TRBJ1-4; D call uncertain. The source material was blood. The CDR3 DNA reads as TGCGCCAGCAGCTTGGAAGAGGCGTATAATGAAAAACTGTTTTTT. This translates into CASSLEEAYNEKLFF. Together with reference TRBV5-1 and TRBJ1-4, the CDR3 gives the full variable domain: KAGVTQTPRYLIKTRGQQVTLSCSPISGHRSVSWYQQTPGQGLQFLFEYFSETQRNKGNFPGRFSGRQFSNSRSEMNVSTLELGDSALYLCASSLEEAYNEKLFFGSGTQLSVL.